A single sample is the source of the 23 T cell receptor beta chains below, sequenced in a study of cytomegalovirus exposure and HLA in healthy donors. TCRdb keeps only in-frame clones here, not all; method: immunoSEQ multiplex PCR. The sample gives roughly 120,000 clones, 70% to 90% of which show up once; around 6% is in the top ten. Sequencing was carried out using PBMCs. The receptors stem from a woman aged 18 to 35 in good health and CMV-seropositive.

The chain uses TRBV2 and TRBJ1-1; possibly TRBD1 for D (6 bases). The V gene lost 8 bases and the J gene lost 0 bases, with 13 bases spanning the gap. The CDR3 extends over 14 amino acids. Germline values: CDR1 SNHLY, CDR2 FYNNEI. CDR3 in DNA: TGTGCCAGCCGGGACACTTTCCTGAACACTGAAGCTTTCTTT. It translates to CASRDTFLNTEAFF. Filled out from reference TRBV2 and TRBJ1-1, the complete variable domain reads EPEVTQTPSHQVTQMGQEVILRCVPISNHLYFYWYRQILGQKVEFLVSFYNNEISEKSEIFDDQFSVERPDGSNFTLKIRSTKLEDSAMYFCASRDTFLNTEAFFGQGTRLTVV.

The J gene is TRBJ1-1, the V gene TRBV14; the match to TRBD1 covers 7 bases. Germline lookup yields CDR1 SGHDN and CDR2 FVKESK. CDR3 length: 16 amino acids. V was pared by 4 bases and J by 0 bases, with 8 bases of the junction left unmatched. CDR3 nucleotide sequence: TGTGCCAGCAGCCTGCCCCACAGGGGAATGAACACTGAAGCTTTCTTT. It specifies CASSLPHRGMNTEAFF.

The chain is built from TRBV5-1 and TRBJ2-1, with 7 bases that match TRBD2. Germline V gene sequence: CDR1 SGHRS, CDR2 YFSETQ. Trimming cost V 3 bases and J 4 bases; bases outside gene matches: 10. The CDR3 totals 16 residues. The CDR3 sequence: CASSSRGESAYNEQFF. The CDR3 bases are TGCGCCAGCAGCTCCCGGGGGGAATCGGCTTACAATGAGCAGTTCTTC.

The chain is built from TRBV6-1 and TRBJ1-6, with TRBD1 identical over 7 bases. The V and J ends lost 4 bases and 7 bases, in that order; junction bases with no gene match: 10. This CDR3 is 16 amino acids long. Germline V gene data show CDR1 as MNHNS and CDR2 as SASEGT. CDR3 in amino acids: CASSARQGLGNSPLHF. The CDR3 DNA is TGTGCCAGCAGTGCCCGACAGGGTCTAGGCAATTCACCCCTCCACTTT.

This clone was seen a single time. J is TRBJ2-5 and V is TRBV7-8; D gene uncertain. The CDR3 covers 14 residues. V was pared by 2 bases and J by 0 bases, with 7 bases between. Germline V gene sequence: CDR1 SGHVS, CDR2 FQNEAQ. The CDR3 spells CASSLTQYQETQYF. The CDR3 DNA reads TGTGCCAGCAGCTTAACGCAGTACCAAGAGACCCAGTACTTC.

V is TRBV4-2 and J is TRBJ1-2; 8 nucleotides line up with TRBD1. The CDR3 totals 14 residues. The germline gives CDR1 LGHNA, CDR2 YNFKEQ. J gave up 0 bases and V 5 bases, and 2 bases lay outside the gene matches. The CDR3 region is CASSTQGANYGYTF. Here the CDR3 DNA reads TGTGCCAGCAGCACACAGGGGGCTAACTATGGCTACACCTTC.

CDR3 residues: CASSRGQGVGETQYF. Written as DNA, the CDR3 is TGTGCCAGCAGCCGGGGACAGGGGGTAGGGGAGACCCAGTACTTC. The rearrangement links TRBV2 to TRBJ2-5; TRBD1 matches 11 bases. Germline CDR1 and CDR2: SNHLY and FYNNEI. V shed 6 bases, J shed 5 bases, and the junction held 8 bases outside the gene matches. This CDR3 has 15 residues. The variable domain in full, completed from reference TRBV2 and TRBJ2-5, reads EPEVTQTPSHQVTQMGQEVILRCVPISNHLYFYWYRQILGQKVEFLVSFYNNEISEKSEIFDDQFSVERPDGSNFTLKIRSTKLEDSAMYFCASSRGQGVGETQYFGPGTRLLVL.

The rearrangement uses TRBV20-1 and TRBJ2-1; D uncertain. V dropped 5 bases and J dropped 5 bases, with 7 bases sitting between them. The length of the CDR3 is 11 residues. Germline assignment: CDR1 DFQATT and CDR2 SNEGSKA (reference sequence). The CDR3: CSAPLHNEQFF. The CDR3 DNA reads as TGCAGTGCTCCCCTCCACAATGAGCAGTTCTTC.

The rearrangement links TRBV15 to TRBJ2-6; 9 bases match TRBD1. The CDR3 sequence is 19 residues long. Per germline, CDR1 LNHNV and CDR2 YYDKDF (reference sequence). Trimming took 1 base from V and 2 from J; bases not matched to a gene: 9. CDR3 nucleotides: TGTGCCACCAGCAGAGTTAGACAGGGGGTTACCCCTGGGGCCAACGTCCTGACTTTC. It is translated as CATSRVRQGVTPGANVLTF.

CDR3 sequence: CASTTWDRDSSSYNSPLHF. The CDR3 region has the DNA TGTGCCAGCACGACCTGGGACAGGGACTCCAGCTCCTATAATTCACCCCTCCACTTT. V usage is TRBV21-1 and J usage is TRBJ1-6; the D segment call TRBD1 is taken from the table without a DNA check. TRBV21-1 constitutes a pseudogene. The CDR3 spans 19 residues.

The chain couples TRBV11-2 to TRBJ2-7; tentative D call: TRBD1 (5 bases). Trimming left V 6 bases short and J 4 bases short, with 10 bases between. The germline V gene has CDR1 SGHAT and CDR2 FQNNGV. The CDR3 extends over 12 amino acids. Written as DNA, the CDR3 is TGTGCCAGCAGGCCCGACAGTTACGAGCAGTACTTC. Translating it yields CASRPDSYEQYF.

The chain employs TRBV5-1 and TRBJ1-1; D may be TRBD1 (6 bases). CDR1 and CDR2 from the germline V gene are SGHRS and YFSETQ. The V gene lost 4 bases and the J gene lost 4 bases, with 17 bases spanning the gap. There are 15 residues in the CDR3. The CDR3 region has the DNA TGCGCCAGCAGCCCGGGCGGGGGCAGGGCCACTGAAGCTTTCTTT. Amino acid sequence: CASSPGGGRATEAFF.

This clone was seen more than once but under ten times. This chain links TRBV29-1 with TRBJ1-1; D is perhaps TRBD1 (6 bases). Germline V gene data show CDR1 as SQVTM and CDR2 as ANQGSEA. The CDR3 has 11 amino acids. V was trimmed by 5 bases and J by 10 bases, leaving 14 bases between them. CDR3 loop: CSVLGGITAFF. In DNA form, the CDR3 reads TGCAGCGTTCTAGGGGGTATTACAGCTTTCTTT.

J is TRBJ2-1 and V is TRBV4-1, with a weak D call TRBD2 (6 bases). CDR3 length equals 16 residues. The ends were cut back, 0 bases at V and 6 bases at J, with 15 bases in the middle. Germline V lookup: CDR1 MGHRA, CDR2 YSYEKL. The CDR3 loop is CASSQERRGGGNEQFF. The CDR3 nucleotides are TGCGCCAGCAGCCAAGAACGGCGGGGTGGGGGCAATGAGCAGTTCTTC.

J is TRBJ1-5 and V is TRBV15; tentative D call: TRBD1 (6 bases). The CDR3 extends over 14 amino acids. The V end was cut by 5 bases, the J end by 2 bases, with 10 bases between. CDR1 and CDR2 (germline): LNHNV, YYDKDF (reference sequence). The CDR3 region has the DNA TGTGCCACCAGCCCTAACAGGGGCAATCAGCCCCAGCATTTT. Encoded protein: CATSPNRGNQPQHF.

The rearrangement joins TRBV28 to TRBJ1-1, with 7 bases that match TRBD1. The germline V gene encodes CDR1 MDHEN and CDR2 SYDVKM. J lost 5 bases, V lost 7 bases, and 13 bases had no gene match. The CDR3 runs to 15 residues. This CDR3 is CASTVTGQAETEAFF. The CDR3, as DNA: TGTGCCAGCACCGTTACCGGACAGGCTGAGACTGAAGCTTTCTTT.

This sequence joins TRBV5-6 and TRBJ2-7; TRBD1 might be the D (5 bases). Trimming removed 1 base at V and 2 bases at J, with 13 bases between. Looked up from germline, CDR1 is SGHDT and CDR2 is YYEEEE. The CDR3 totals 15 residues. CDR3 amino acids: CASSLSRGFTYEQYF. The DNA of the CDR3 is TGTGCCAGCAGCTTGTCAAGGGGTTTTACCTACGAGCAGTACTTC.

The chain joins TRBV2 to TRBJ2-7; 8 nucleotides match TRBD2. This CDR3 has 14 amino acids. V gave up 5 bases and J gave up 2 bases; unmatched junction bases: 5. Germline CDR1 SNHLY, CDR2 FYNNEI. The CDR3 is CASSFSGVTYEQYF. As DNA, the CDR3 is TGTGCCAGCAGTTTTAGCGGGGTGACCTACGAGCAGTACTTC.

The DNA of the CDR3 is TGTGCCAGTAGTACGCAGGGTGCCAAAAACATTCAGTACTTC. It translates to CASSTQGAKNIQYF. This chain links TRBV19 with TRBJ2-4; D might be TRBD1 (5 bases). V was clipped by 4 bases and J by 1 base, with 8 bases between them. This CDR3 has 14 residues. Germline values: CDR1 LNHDA, CDR2 SQIVND (reference sequence).

V gene TRBV4-3 combines with J gene TRBJ1-2; 8 nucleotides agree with TRBD1. After removal of 4 bases from V and 3 bases from J, the junction contained 7 bases not matched to a gene. Germline V gene sequence: CDR1 LGHNA, CDR2 YSLEER. The CDR3 consists of 15 residues. CDR3 nucleotide sequence: TGCGCCAGCAGCCCCCAACCGGGACAGGACTATGGCTACACCTTC. Its protein product is CASSPQPGQDYGYTF.

The chain employs TRBV9 and TRBJ2-7; a possible D gene is TRBD1 (5 bases). Germline CDR1 is SGDLS and CDR2 is YYNGEE. This CDR3 comprises 15 residues. Trimming left V 0 bases short and J 3 bases short, with 13 bases between. CDR3 residues: CASSVEDTVRYEQYF. Written as DNA, the CDR3 is TGTGCCAGCAGCGTAGAGGACACCGTCCGCTACGAGCAGTACTTC.

The chain has TRBV6-5 and TRBJ2-7; TRBD1 matches 7 bases. Losses at the gene ends were 4 bases for V and 6 bases for J; bases not matched to a gene: 12. Germline-derived CDR1 and CDR2 are MNHEY and SVGAGI. CDR3 size: 15 residues. CDR3: CASSWPGTDLTEQYF. The CDR3 coding sequence is TGTGCCAGCAGTTGGCCCGGGACAGATCTTACCGAGCAGTACTTC.

The V and J genes are TRBV9 and TRBJ2-6, with 11 bases matching TRBD1. The ends lost 4 bases at V and 2 bases at J; junction bases unmatched: 5. The CDR3 spans 17 residues. Germline V gene data show CDR1 as SGDLS and CDR2 as YYNGEE. CDR3 DNA: TGTGCCAGCAGCACAGGACAGGGGGCTGCTGGGGCCAACGTCCTGACTTTC. It encodes CASSTGQGAAGANVLTF.